This TCR beta chain was obtained from a study of CD8+ T cells in alopecia areata. The V segment lost 5 bases and the J segment 1 base; nucleotides outside the gene matches: 2. Germline CDR1 is MNHEY and CDR2 is SVGAGI. This CDR3 spans 14 amino acids. This clone was observed a single time. Treatment given: oral pan-JAK inhibitor, 5-10 mg twice daily. RNA was isolated and reverse transcribed to cDNA, the sequencing template. TCRdb's copy holds only in-frame clones and misses some; the assay was immunoSEQ multiplex PCR. Of more than 95,000 clones detected, about 59% appear once; the ten largest clones hold around 6%.

Sequencing was performed on CD4+ T cells sorted from blood, taken at week 4, from a patient treated with tofacitinib. The receptor was isolated from a human donor with alopecia areata. The chain has TRBV6-5 and TRBJ1-1, with 9 positions matching TRBD1. In DNA form, the CDR3 reads TGTGCCAGCAGTACGGGACAGGGGAACACTGAAGCTTTCTTT. Translating gives CASSTGQGNTEAFF.